Shown below are 5 T cell receptor beta chains from a single sample sequenced in a study of blood T cell repertoires in COVID-19. Using immunoSEQ multiplex PCR, the repertoire was profiled, and TCRdb retains in-frame clones only, with some absent. Of roughly 430,000 clones listed, approximately 91% were seen once; the top ten hold around 2%. Sequencing was carried out using PBMCs or T cells enriched from blood (not recorded which). The receptor source for this set is a woman aged 40 to 50 with acute COVID-19.

The J gene is TRBJ2-1, the V gene TRBV2, with 10 bases identical to TRBD2. This CDR3 comprises 14 residues. J gave up 8 bases and V 6 bases, and 7 bases lay outside the gene matches. CDR1 is SNHLY and CDR2 is FYNNEI in the germline V gene. The CDR3 is CASRSASGSYEQFF. CDR3 nucleotides: TGTGCCAGCAGGTCGGCTAGCGGGAGTTATGAGCAGTTCTTC.

J is TRBJ1-4 and V is TRBV3-1 (or the pseudogene TRBV3-2); D is unclear. V was clipped by 2 bases and J by 0 bases, with 7 bases between them. The CDR3 sequence is 15 residues long. CDR1 is LGHDT and CDR2 is YNNKEL in the germline V gene (reference sequence). The CDR3 region has the DNA TGTGCCAGCAGCCAAAGACACCCAACTAATGAAAAACTGTTTTTT. Its protein is CASSQRHPTNEKLFF.

V usage is TRBV5-4 and J usage is TRBJ1-2; tentatively, D is TRBD1 (5 bases). V gave up 0 bases and J gave up 4 bases, with 7 bases separating them. The length of the CDR3 is 13 residues. Germline V lookup: CDR1 SGHNT, CDR2 YYREEE (reference sequence). DNA for the CDR3: TGTGCCAGCAGCTTGGACAGGACCTATGGCTACACCTTC. Translating it yields CASSLDRTYGYTF.

The genes are TRBV5-6 and TRBJ2-5, with D tentatively TRBD1 (6 bases). The CDR3 length is 13 residues. Germline V lookup: CDR1 SGHDT, CDR2 YYEEEE. Trimming took 2 bases from V and 5 from J, leaving 10 bases between them. The CDR3 here is CASSFDRRETQYF. CDR3 nucleotide sequence: TGTGCCAGCAGCTTTGACAGGAGGGAGACCCAGTACTTC. Based on the CDR3 plus reference TRBV5-6 and TRBJ2-5, the full variable domain is DAGVTQSPTHLIKTRGQQVTLRCSPKSGHDTVSWYQQALGQGPQFIFQYYEEEERQRGNFPDRFSGHQFPNYSSELNVNALLLGDSALYLCASSFDRRETQYFGPGTRLLVL.

The gene calls are TRBV6-5 and TRBJ2-7; 8 nucleotides agree with TRBD1. Germline-derived CDR1 and CDR2 are MNHEY and SVGAGI. This CDR3 contains 15 residues. Trimming at V came to 5 bases and at J to 0 bases, leaving 6 bases not matched to a gene. This CDR3 reads CASSLTGGSSYEQYF. The CDR3 DNA reads TGTGCCAGCAGTCTCACAGGGGGTAGCTCCTACGAGCAGTACTTC.